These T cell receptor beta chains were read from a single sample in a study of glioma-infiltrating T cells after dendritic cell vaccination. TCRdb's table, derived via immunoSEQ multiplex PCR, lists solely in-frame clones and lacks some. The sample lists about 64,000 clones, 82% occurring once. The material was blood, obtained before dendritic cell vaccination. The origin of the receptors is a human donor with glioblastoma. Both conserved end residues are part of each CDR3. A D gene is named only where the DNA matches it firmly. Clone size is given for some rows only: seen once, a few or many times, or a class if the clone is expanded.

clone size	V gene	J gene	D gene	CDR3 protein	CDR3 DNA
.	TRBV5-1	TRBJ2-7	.	CASSSDSLSYEQYF	TGCGCCAGCAGTTCGGACAGCCTTAGCTACGAGCAGTACTTC
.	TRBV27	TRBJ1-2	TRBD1	CASSLRAGGDYGYTF	TGTGCCAGCAGTTTAAGGGCAGGGGGAGACTATGGCTACACCTTC
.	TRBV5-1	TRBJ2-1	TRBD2	CASSLDGLAGGPAYNEQFF	TGCGCCAGCAGCTTGGACGGACTAGCGGGGGGGCCGGCCTACAATGAGCAGTTCTTC
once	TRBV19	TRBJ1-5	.	CASMGGLNQPQHF	TGTGCCAGTATGGGTGGGCTCAATCAGCCCCAGCATTTT
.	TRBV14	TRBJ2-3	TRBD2	CASSQLLAGGAEFF	TGTGCCAGCAGCCAGCTACTAGCGGGGGGAGCAGAATTTTTT
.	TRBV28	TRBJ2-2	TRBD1	CAPPAGTENTGELFF	TGTGCCCCCCCCGCCGGGACAGAGAACACCGGGGAGCTGTTTTTT
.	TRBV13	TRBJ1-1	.	CASSLAAVNTEAFF	TGTGCCAGCAGCTTAGCTGCGGTTAACACTGAAGCTTTCTTT
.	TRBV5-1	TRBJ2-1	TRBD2	CASSLLVSGVMENEQFF	TGCGCCAGCAGCTTGTTGGTAAGCGGGGTGATGGAGAATGAGCAGTTCTTC
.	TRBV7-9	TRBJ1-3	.	CALGVPGSGNTIYF	TGTGCCCTCGGGGTCCCCGGCTCTGGAAACACCATATATTTT
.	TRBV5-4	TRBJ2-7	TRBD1	CASSRQGPYEQYF	TGTGCCAGCAGCCGACAGGGCCCCTACGAGCAGTACTTC
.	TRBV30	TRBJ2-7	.	CAWNPDIDYEQYF	TGTGCCTGGAACCCCGACATCGATTACGAGCAGTACTTC
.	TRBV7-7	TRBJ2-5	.	CASSSGFGFGETQYF	TGTGCTAGCAGTTCCGGTTTCGGGTTTGGGGAGACCCAGTACTTC
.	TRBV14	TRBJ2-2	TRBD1	CASSPATGVGTGELFF	TGTGCCAGCAGCCCCGCTACAGGGGTTGGCACCGGGGAGCTGTTTTTT
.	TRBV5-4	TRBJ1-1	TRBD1	CASSAPGTGGWTEAFF	TGTGCCAGCAGCGCGCCGGGGACAGGGGGGTGGACTGAAGCTTTCTTT
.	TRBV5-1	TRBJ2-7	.	CARGTPLEQYF	TGCGCCAGGGGGACACCCCTCGAGCAGTACTTC
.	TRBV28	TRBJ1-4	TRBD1	CASGGQRNEKLFF	TGTGCCAGCGGGGGACAGAGAAATGAAAAACTGTTTTTT
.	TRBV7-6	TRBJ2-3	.	CASSLVGGGACLF	.
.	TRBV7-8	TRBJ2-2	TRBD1	CASSSLTGPSYRGGELFF	TGTGCCAGCAGCTCTTTGACAGGGCCATCTTATCGAGGCGGGGAGCTGTTTTTT
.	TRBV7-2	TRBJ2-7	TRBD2	CASSSKRGGYEQYF	TGTGCCAGCAGCTCAAAGCGGGGGGGCTACGAGCAGTACTTC
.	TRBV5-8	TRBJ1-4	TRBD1	CASSPVGTGTNEKLFF	TGTGCCAGCAGCCCAGTTGGGACAGGAACTAATGAAAAACTGTTTTTT
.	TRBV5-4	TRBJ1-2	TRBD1	CASSLQFGTGSWGYTF	TGTGCCAGCAGCCTTCAGTTCGGGACAGGTTCTTGGGGCTACACCTTC
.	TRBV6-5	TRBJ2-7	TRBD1	CASSYRRQGYGQYF	TGTGCCAGCAGTTACCGACGACAGGGATACGGGCAGTACTTC
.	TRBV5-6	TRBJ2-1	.	CASSPGAGLSYNEQFF	TGTGCCAGCAGCCCGGGTGCGGGACTCTCCTACAATGAGCAGTTCTTC
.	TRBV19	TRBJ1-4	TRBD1	CASSSTGGRTNEKLFF	TGTGCCAGTTCGTCGACAGGGGGTAGAACTAATGAAAAACTGTTTTTT
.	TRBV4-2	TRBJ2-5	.	CASSQDPTGGFSQETQYF	TGTGCCAGCAGCCAAGATCCAACTGGCGGGTTCAGCCAAGAGACCCAGTACTTC
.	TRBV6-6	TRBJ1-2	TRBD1	CASRGQGIYGYTF	TGTGCCAGCCGGGGACAGGGTATCTATGGCTACACCTTC
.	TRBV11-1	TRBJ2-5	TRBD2	CASSFSGGKETQYF	TGTGCCAGCAGCTTTAGCGGGGGGAAAGAGACCCAGTACTTC
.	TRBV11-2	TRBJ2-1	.	CASSYPGKFGNEQFF	TGTGCCAGCAGCTATCCGGGGAAATTTGGCAATGAGCAGTTCTTC
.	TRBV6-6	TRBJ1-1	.	CASRAGLVNTEAFF	TGTGCCAGCAGGGCGGGACTTGTGAACACTGAAGCTTTCTTT
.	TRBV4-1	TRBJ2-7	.	CASSQDPSSYEQYF	TGCGCCAGCAGCCAAGATCCCAGCTCCTACGAGCAGTACTTC
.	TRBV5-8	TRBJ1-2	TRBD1	CASSLIPRTGGLEGYTF	TGTGCCAGCAGCTTGATTCCCAGGACAGGGGGATTAGAAGGCTACACCTTC
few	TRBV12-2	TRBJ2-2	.	CASGGSRRGDTGELFF	TGTGCGTCAGGGGGGTCTCGAAGGGGGGACACCGGGGAGCTGTTTTTT
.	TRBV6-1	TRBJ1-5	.	CATRGPNQPQHF	TGTGCCACCAGGGGCCCCAATCAGCCCCAGCATTTT
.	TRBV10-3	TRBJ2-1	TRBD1	CAISPLQGADNEQFF	TGTGCCATCAGCCCACTACAGGGGGCCGACAATGAGCAGTTCTTC
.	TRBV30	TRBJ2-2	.	CAWSVTGLPGGELFF	TGTGCCTGGAGTGTAACGGGATTGCCGGGGGGGGAGCTGTTTTTT
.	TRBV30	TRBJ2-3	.	CAWGRPVTDTQYF	TGTGCCTGGGGCAGGCCCGTCACAGATACGCAGTATTTT
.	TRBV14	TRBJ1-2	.	CASSPRWPGQYYGYTF	TGTGCCAGCAGCCCACGATGGCCGGGACAATATTATGGCTACACCTTC
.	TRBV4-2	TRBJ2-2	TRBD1	CASSLGQGSTGELFF	TGTGCCAGCAGCCTGGGACAGGGGAGCACCGGGGAGCTGTTTTTT
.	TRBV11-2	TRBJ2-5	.	CASSSSRETQYF	TGTGCCAGCAGCAGCTCCCGAGAGACCCAGTACTTC
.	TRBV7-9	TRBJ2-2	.	CASSATGGVHTGELFF	TGTGCCAGCAGCGCGACAGGCGGAGTGCACACCGGGGAGCTGTTTTTT
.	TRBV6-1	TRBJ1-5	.	CASSSMAGLYQPQHF	TGTGCCAGCAGTAGTATGGCAGGACTATATCAGCCCCAGCATTTT
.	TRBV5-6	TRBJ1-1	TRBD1	CASSLGIGQAEAFF	TGTGCCAGCAGCTTGGGAATTGGACAGGCCGAAGCTTTCTTT